This TCR beta chain was recovered during a study of human T cells and chemical hapten exposure. Study-level information: The sensitizer, 2% DPC, was used on 2 cm by 2 cm of upper inner arm skin. From small differences in pooled library volume came most of the variation in per-sample TCR yields.

In germline, CDR1 is DFQATT, CDR2 SNEGSKA (reference sequence). Trimming left V 1 base short and J 10 bases short, with 10 bases between. The CDR3 length is 11 residues. In TCRdb, the RACE reads were re-called with MiXCR into one record per CDR3 protein. Of 38,000 or so distinct CDR3 sequences in the sample, around a tenth were seen once. This clonotype was seen many times. Time point defined: patch test 3, about 24 weeks after DPC sensitization. Treatment indicated: therapeutic diphenylcyclopropenone sensitization with weekly scalp DPC. The starting material, unfractionated whole blood, was used for total RNA extraction. Staff drew blood before applying each patch test.

The sequenced sample was whole blood, obtained in connection with sensitization to the hapten diphenylcyclopropenone (DPC). The receptor's source is a man aged 50-59 years with alopecia areata. Some clones in this sample may be carry-over from other donors' samples. J is TRBJ1-1 and V is TRBV20-1; D gene uncertain. The CDR3 nucleotides read TGCAGTGCTAGAGCCCCGGGAGCAGCTTTCTTT. Its translation is CSARAPGAAFF.